Following are 14 T cell receptor beta chains from one sample sequenced in a study of blood T cell repertoires in COVID-19. Assay used: immunoSEQ multiplex PCR; TCRdb lists only in-frame clones, some missing. The sample records some 150,000 clones, 60% to 80% being singletons. Material: peripheral blood. Source of these receptors: a woman aged 50 to 60 with active or convalescent COVID-19.

The genes are TRBV7-2 and TRBJ2-3; a possible D gene is TRBD2 (5 bases). Per the germline V gene, CDR1 is SGHTA and CDR2 is FQGNSA. This CDR3 has 14 residues. The ends were cut back, 4 bases at V and 3 bases at J, with 11 bases in the middle. The CDR3 reads CASSSRPGTDTQYF. The CDR3 DNA reads as TGTGCCAGCAGCTCGAGGCCGGGGACAGATACGCAGTATTTT.

The chain couples TRBV29-1 to TRBJ1-2; maybe TRBD1 (6 bases). The length of the CDR3 is 14 residues. The V gene's germline CDR1 is SQVTM and CDR2 ANQGSEA. V was pared by 8 bases and J by 8 bases, with 24 bases between. The CDR3 DNA reads as TGCAGCTATACCGGGACAACGAATTGCTACGGCTACACCTTC. It encodes CSYTGTTNCYGYTF.

The rearrangement links TRBV6-6 to TRBJ1-1; D remains ambiguous. The length of the CDR3 is 15 residues. Trimming removed 5 bases at V and 0 bases at J, with 13 bases between. Germline CDR1 MNHNY, CDR2 SVGAGI (reference sequence). CDR3 amino acids: CASSHPGGVNTEAFF. The CDR3 nucleotides read TGTGCCAGCAGTCACCCCGGCGGGGTGAACACTGAAGCTTTCTTT.

The V call is TRBV19, the J call TRBJ2-1; perhaps TRBD2 as D (6 bases). CDR3 size: 14 residues. V was pared by 5 bases and J by 6 bases, with 14 bases between. Per germline, CDR1 LNHDA and CDR2 SQIVND (reference sequence). CDR3 residues: CASSVGTSINEQFF. The CDR3 nucleotides read TGTGCCAGTAGTGTAGGGACTTCCATCAATGAGCAGTTCTTC.

V usage is TRBV6-2 or TRBV6-3 and J usage is TRBJ1-5; TRBD1 matches 9 bases. The germline gives CDR1 MNHEY, CDR2 SVGEGT. V gave up 6 bases and J gave up 2 bases; unmatched junction bases: 2. The CDR3 totals 14 residues. The CDR3 coding sequence is TGTGCCAGCAGCCGACAGGGGGGCAATCAGCCCCAGCATTTT. Amino acids: CASSRQGGNQPQHF.

The chain links TRBV9 to TRBJ2-7; the D gene is possibly TRBD1 (6 bases). CDR1 and CDR2 (germline): SGDLS, YYNGEE. This CDR3 spans 16 amino acids. Trimming removed 0 bases at V and 0 bases at J, with 13 bases between. The CDR3 DNA follows: TGTGCCAGCAGCGTAGGAGCAGGGGCGAGCTCCTACGAGCAGTACTTC. Its translation is CASSVGAGASSYEQYF.

The V gene is TRBV27, the J gene TRBJ2-1; a weak D match, TRBD2 (6 bases). V was trimmed by 6 bases and J by 0 bases, leaving 18 bases between them. This CDR3 comprises 17 residues. The germline gives CDR1 MNHEY, CDR2 SMNVEV (reference sequence). As DNA, the CDR3 is TGTGCCAGCAGGCCACCCGGAGGGATTAGCTCCTACAATGAGCAGTTCTTC. It specifies CASRPPGGISSYNEQFF.

The chain links TRBV18 to TRBJ2-5; TRBD2 might be the D (5 bases). CDR3 length equals 14 residues. Trimming shortened V by 1 base and J by 4 bases, and 10 bases separated the two germline ends. Germline assignment: CDR1 KGHSH and CDR2 LQKENI. CDR3 coding DNA: TGTGCCAGCTCACCACTCCGGGGTGGAGAGACCCAGTACTTC. This encodes CASSPLRGGETQYF.

The rearrangement joins TRBV6-5 to TRBJ1-5; D ambiguous. This CDR3 contains 12 residues. The V end lost 7 bases, the J end lost 9 bases, and 13 bases lay between the germline ends. CDR1 and CDR2 from the germline V gene are MNHEY and SVGAGI. The CDR3 is CASTRPSGPQHF. DNA of the CDR3: TGTGCCAGCACCAGACCATCGGGGCCCCAGCATTTT.

This rearrangement joins TRBV5-6 to TRBJ2-2, with TRBD2 as a possible D gene (5 bases). Germline V gene data show CDR1 as SGHDT and CDR2 as YYEEEE. Trimming pared 2 bases from V and 7 bases from J, leaving 12 bases between. CDR3 length: 14 residues. The CDR3 spells CASSFGAENGELFF. Here the CDR3 DNA reads TGTGCCAGCAGCTTTGGAGCGGAGAACGGGGAGCTGTTTTTT.

The chain uses TRBV7-2 and TRBJ1-5; TRBD1 matches at 8 bases. V shed 2 bases, J shed 0 bases, and the junction held 3 bases outside the gene matches. Germline-derived CDR1 and CDR2 are SGHTA and FQGNSA. This CDR3 has 16 amino acids. The CDR3 spells CASSLSGTGSNQPQHF. The CDR3 region has the DNA TGTGCCAGCAGCTTATCGGGGACAGGTAGCAATCAGCCCCAGCATTTT.

The chain has TRBV12-2 and TRBJ2-1; the table's D gene call, TRBD2, was not cross checked with the DNA. TRBV12-2 is designated a pseudogene. The CDR3 has 23 amino acids. CDR3 amino acids: CASRLAPGRILAGGRCSYNEQFF. As DNA, the CDR3 is TGTGCAAGTCGCTTAGCGCCCGGACGGATACTAGCGGGTGGTCGCTGCTCCTACAATGAGCAGTTCTTC.

The chain has TRBV25-1 and TRBJ1-2, with 7 positions matching TRBD1. V lost 11 bases to trimming and J lost 2 bases; unmatched junction nucleotides: 5. The CDR3 runs 12 residues. From germline, CDR1 is MGHDK and CDR2 SYGVNS. DNA for the CDR3: TGTGCCTCTCAGGGGGTGAACTATGGCTACACCTTC. Translating gives CASQGVNYGYTF.

Here the CDR3 reads CASSIGYGGTRNTQYF. DNA of the CDR3: TGTGCCAGTAGTATAGGCTACGGGGGGACCCGAAATACGCAGTATTTT. The genes are TRBV19 and TRBJ2-3; the match to TRBD2 covers 7 bases. Trimming at V came to 1 base and at J to 7 bases, leaving 11 bases not matched to a gene. The CDR3 totals 16 residues. From germline, CDR1 is LNHDA and CDR2 SQIVND (reference sequence).